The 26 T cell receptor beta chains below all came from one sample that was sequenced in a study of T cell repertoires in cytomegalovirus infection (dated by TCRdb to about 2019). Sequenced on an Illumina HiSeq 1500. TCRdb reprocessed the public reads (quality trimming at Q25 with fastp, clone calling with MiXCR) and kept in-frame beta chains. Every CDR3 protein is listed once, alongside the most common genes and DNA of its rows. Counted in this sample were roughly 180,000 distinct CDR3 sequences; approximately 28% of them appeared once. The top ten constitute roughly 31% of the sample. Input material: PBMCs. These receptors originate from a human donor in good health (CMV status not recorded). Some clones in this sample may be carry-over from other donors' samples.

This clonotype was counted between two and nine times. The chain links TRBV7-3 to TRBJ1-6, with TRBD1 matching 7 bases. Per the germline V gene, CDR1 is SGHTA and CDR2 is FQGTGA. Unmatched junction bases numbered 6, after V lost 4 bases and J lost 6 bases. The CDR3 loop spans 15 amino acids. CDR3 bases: TGTGCCAGCAGCTCGACAGGGAGAACTAATTCACCCCTCCACTTT. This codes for CASSSTGRTNSPLHF.

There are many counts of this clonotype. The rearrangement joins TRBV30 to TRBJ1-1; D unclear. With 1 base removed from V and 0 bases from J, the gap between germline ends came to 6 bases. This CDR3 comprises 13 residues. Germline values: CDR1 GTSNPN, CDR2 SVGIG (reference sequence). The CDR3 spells CAWSDQVNTEAFF. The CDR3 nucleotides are TGTGCCTGGAGTGATCAGGTGAACACTGAAGCTTTCTTT.

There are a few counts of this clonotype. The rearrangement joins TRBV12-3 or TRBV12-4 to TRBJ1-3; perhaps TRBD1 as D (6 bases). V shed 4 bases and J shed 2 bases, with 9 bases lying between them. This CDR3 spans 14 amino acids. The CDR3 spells CASSYRVAGNTIYF. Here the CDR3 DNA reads TGTGCCAGCAGTTACAGGGTCGCTGGAAACACCATATATTTT.

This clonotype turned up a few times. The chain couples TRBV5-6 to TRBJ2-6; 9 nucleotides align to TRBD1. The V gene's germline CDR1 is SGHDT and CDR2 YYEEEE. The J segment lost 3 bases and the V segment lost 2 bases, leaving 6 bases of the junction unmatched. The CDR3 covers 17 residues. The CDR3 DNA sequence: TGTGCCAGCAGCTTAACAGGGGGCGCTCTTGGGGCCAACGTCCTGACTTTC. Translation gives CASSLTGGALGANVLTF.

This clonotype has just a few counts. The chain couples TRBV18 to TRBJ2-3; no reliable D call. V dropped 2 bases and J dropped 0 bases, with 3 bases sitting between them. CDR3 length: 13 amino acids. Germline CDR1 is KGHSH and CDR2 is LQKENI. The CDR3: CASSPDSTDTQYF. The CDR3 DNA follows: TGTGCCAGCTCACCAGACAGCACAGATACGCAGTATTTT.

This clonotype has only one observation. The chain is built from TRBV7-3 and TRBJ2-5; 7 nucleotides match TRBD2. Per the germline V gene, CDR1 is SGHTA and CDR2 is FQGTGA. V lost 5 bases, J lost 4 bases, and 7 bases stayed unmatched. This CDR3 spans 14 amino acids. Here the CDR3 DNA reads TGTGCCAGCAGCCGACTGGGAGGGTTAGAGACCCAGTACTTC. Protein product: CASSRLGGLETQYF. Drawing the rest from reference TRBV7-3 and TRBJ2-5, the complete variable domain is GAGVSQTPSNKVTEKGKYVELRCDPISGHTALYWYRQSLGQGPEFLIYFQGTGAADDSGLPNDRFFAVRPEGSVSTLKIQRTERGDSAVYLCASSRLGGLETQYFGPGTRLLVL.

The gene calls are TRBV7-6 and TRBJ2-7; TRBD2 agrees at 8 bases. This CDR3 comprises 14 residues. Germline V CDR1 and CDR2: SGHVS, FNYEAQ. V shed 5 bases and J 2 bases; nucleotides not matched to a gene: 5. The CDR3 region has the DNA TGTGCCAGCAGCGACATCGGGGGGGCCTACGAGCAGTACTTC. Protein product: CASSDIGGAYEQYF.

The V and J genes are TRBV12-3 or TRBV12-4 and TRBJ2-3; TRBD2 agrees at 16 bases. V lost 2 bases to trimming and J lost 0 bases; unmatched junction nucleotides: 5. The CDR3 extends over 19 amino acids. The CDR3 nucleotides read TGTGCCAGCAGTTTAAGCGGGACTAGCGGGGGGGCAAGCACAGATACGCAGTATTTT. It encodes CASSLSGTSGGASTDTQYF.

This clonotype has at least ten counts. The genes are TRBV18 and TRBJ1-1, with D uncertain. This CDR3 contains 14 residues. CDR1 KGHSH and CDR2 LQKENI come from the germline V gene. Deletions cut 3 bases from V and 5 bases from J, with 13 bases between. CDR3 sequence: CASSPDASGTEAFF. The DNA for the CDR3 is TGTGCCAGCTCACCGGACGCATCGGGGACTGAAGCTTTCTTT.

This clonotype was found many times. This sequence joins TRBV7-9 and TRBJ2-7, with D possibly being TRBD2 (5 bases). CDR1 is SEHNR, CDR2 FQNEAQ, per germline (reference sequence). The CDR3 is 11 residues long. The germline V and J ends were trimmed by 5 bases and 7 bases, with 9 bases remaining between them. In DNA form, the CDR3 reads TGTGCCAGCAGCAAGCAGCGGGAGCAGTACTTC. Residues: CASSKQREQYF.

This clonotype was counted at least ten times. The CDR3, as DNA: TGTGCCAGCGGACAGGGACCTTCTGGGGCCAACGTCCTGACTTTC. Its protein is CASGQGPSGANVLTF. The V gene is TRBV7-2, the J gene TRBJ2-6; TRBD1 aligns across 8 bases. The CDR3 length is 15 residues. CDR1 is SGHTA, CDR2 FQGNSA, per germline. The ends lost 8 bases at V and 1 base at J; junction bases unmatched: 4.

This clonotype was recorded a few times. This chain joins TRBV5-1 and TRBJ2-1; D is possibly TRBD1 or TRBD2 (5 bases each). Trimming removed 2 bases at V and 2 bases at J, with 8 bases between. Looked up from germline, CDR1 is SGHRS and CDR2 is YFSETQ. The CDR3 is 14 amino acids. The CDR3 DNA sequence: TGCGCCAGCAGCTTCCCGGGACCCTACAATGAGCAGTTCTTC. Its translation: CASSFPGPYNEQFF. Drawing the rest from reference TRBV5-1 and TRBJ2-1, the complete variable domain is KAGVTQTPRYLIKTRGQQVTLSCSPISGHRSVSWYQQTPGQGLQFLFEYFSETQRNKGNFPGRFSGRQFSNSRSEMNVSTLELGDSALYLCASSFPGPYNEQFFGPGTRLTVL.

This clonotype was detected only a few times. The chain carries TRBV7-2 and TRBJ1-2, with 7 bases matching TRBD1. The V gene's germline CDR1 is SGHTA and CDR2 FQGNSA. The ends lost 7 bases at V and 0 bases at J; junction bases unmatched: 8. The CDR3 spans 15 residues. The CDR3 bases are TGTGCCAGCACCCCTTGGGACAGACCTAACTATGGCTACACCTTC. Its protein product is CASTPWDRPNYGYTF.

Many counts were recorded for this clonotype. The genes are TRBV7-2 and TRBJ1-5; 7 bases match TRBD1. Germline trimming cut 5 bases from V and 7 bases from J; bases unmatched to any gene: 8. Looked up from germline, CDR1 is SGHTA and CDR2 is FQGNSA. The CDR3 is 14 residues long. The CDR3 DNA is TGTGCCAGCAGCCCTCAGGGGGAAGTACAGCCCCAGCATTTT. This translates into CASSPQGEVQPQHF.

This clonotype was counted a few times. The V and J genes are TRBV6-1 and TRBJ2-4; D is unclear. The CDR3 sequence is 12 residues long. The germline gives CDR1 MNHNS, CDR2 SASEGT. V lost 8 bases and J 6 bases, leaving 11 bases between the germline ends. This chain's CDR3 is CASGPRINIQYF. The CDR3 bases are TGTGCCAGCGGCCCGAGAATAAACATTCAGTACTTC.

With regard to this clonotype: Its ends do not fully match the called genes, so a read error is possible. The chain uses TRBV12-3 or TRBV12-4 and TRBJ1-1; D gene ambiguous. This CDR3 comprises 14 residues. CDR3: CDSNSAGLNTEAFF. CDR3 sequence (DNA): TGTGACAGCAACTCGGCCGGCTTGAACACTGAAGCTTTCTTT.

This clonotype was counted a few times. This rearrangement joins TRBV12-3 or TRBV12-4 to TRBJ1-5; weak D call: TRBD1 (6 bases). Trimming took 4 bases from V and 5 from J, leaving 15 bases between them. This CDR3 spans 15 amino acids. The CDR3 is CASSSTDSADQPQHF. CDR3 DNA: TGTGCCAGCAGTTCCACGGACAGTGCGGATCAGCCCCAGCATTTT.

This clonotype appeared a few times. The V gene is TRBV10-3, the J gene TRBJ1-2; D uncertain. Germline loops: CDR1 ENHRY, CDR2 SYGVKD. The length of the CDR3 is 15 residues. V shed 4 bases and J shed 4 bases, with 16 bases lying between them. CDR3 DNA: TGTGCCATCAGTGGTGGGCAGAATTTACTCTATGGCTACACCTTC. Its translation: CAISGGQNLLYGYTF.

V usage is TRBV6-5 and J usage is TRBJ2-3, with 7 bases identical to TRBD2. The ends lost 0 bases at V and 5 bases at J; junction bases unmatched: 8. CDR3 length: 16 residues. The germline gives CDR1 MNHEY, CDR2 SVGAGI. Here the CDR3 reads CASSYSEGEGGDTQYF. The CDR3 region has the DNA TGTGCCAGCAGTTACTCAGAAGGGGAGGGTGGAGATACGCAGTATTTT.

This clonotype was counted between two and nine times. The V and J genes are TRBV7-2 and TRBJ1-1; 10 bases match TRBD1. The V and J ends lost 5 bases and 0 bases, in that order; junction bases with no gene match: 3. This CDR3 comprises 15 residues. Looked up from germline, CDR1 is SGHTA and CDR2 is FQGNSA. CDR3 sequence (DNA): TGTGCCAGCAGCCGGGACAGGGGCTTGAACACTGAAGCTTTCTTT. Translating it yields CASSRDRGLNTEAFF.

The CDR3 coding sequence is TGTGCCAGCGGAATCGGGGGGGCCACAGATACGCAGTATTTT. As protein: CASGIGGATDTQYF. This chain connects TRBV28 to TRBJ2-3; 8 bases match TRBD2. This CDR3 region has 14 residues. The germline gives CDR1 MDHEN, CDR2 SYDVKM. The J segment lost 2 bases and the V segment lost 8 bases, leaving 6 bases of the junction unmatched.

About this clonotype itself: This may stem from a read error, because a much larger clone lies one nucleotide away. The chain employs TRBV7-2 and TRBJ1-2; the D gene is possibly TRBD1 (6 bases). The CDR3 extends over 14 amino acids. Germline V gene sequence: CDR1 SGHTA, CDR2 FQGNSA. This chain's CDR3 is CARSLGGQGNGYTF. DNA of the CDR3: TGTGCCCGCAGCTTAGGGGGGCAGGGGAATGGCTACACCTTC.

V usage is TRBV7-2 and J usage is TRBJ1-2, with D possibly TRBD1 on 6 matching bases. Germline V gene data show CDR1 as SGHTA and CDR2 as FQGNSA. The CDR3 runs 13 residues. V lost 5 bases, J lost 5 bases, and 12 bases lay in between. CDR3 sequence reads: CASSPPGTYGYTF. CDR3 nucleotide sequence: TGTGCCAGCAGCCCCCCCGGGACATATGGCTACACCTTC.

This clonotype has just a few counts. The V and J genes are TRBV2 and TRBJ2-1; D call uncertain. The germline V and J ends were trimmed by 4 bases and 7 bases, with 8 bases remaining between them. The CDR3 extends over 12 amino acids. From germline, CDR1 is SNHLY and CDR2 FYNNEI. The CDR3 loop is CASSAPSNEQFF. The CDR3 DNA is TGTGCCAGCAGTGCGCCTAGTAATGAGCAGTTCTTC.

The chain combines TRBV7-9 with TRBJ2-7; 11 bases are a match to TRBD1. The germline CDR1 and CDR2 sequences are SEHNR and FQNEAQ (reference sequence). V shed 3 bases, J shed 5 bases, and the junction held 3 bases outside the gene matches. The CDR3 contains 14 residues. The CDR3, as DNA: TGTGCCAGCAGCTTTGGACAGGGGGCGGACGAGCAGTACTTC. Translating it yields CASSFGQGADEQYF.

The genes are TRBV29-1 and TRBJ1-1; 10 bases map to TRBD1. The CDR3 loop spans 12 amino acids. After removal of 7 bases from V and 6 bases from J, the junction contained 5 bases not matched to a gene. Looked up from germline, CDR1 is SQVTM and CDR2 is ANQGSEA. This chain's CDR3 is CSGGQGKAEAFF. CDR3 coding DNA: TGCAGCGGGGGACAGGGGAAAGCTGAAGCTTTCTTT. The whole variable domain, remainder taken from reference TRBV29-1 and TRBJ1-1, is SAVISQKPSRDICQRGTSLTIQCQVDSQVTMMFWYRQQPGQSLTLIATANQGSEATYESGFVIDKFPISRPNLTFSTLTVSNMSPEDSSIYLCSGGQGKAEAFFGQGTRLTVV.